The 17 T cell receptor beta chains listed next were all sequenced from one sample in a study of technical replicates of blood from a handful of donors listed by TCRdb under 2017. Library preparation used the immunoSEQ multiplex PCR assay. The table was pulled from immuneACCESS by TCRdb, which kept in-frame rearrangements only. Such tables lose some clones; where checked, under half of the loss comes from unresolved V genes, and the rest has no known cause. This sample comprises about 72,000 clones, around nine tenths of them detected only once. Over 0.35% of the sample lies in the top ten. Sequencing was done on a sample of T cells isolated from PBMCs. The receptors stem from a human donor in good health.

The chain employs TRBV19 and TRBJ1-2, with D tentatively TRBD1 (5 bases). V was clipped by 1 base and J by 6 bases, with 15 bases between them. CDR3 length equals 15 residues. Germline CDR1 is LNHDA and CDR2 is SQIVND (reference sequence). Here the CDR3 reads CASSIGTANRNGYTF. The CDR3 DNA follows: TGTGCCAGTAGTATAGGGACCGCTAACAGGAATGGCTACACCTTC.

This clone has just one count. The chain joins TRBV6-1 to TRBJ1-5; no reliable D call. The V and J ends lost 2 bases and 4 bases respectively, with 6 bases between them. The germline gives CDR1 MNHNS, CDR2 SASEGT. CDR3 length: 13 amino acids. For the CDR3, the DNA is TGTGCCAGCAGTGAATTCGGTAATCAGCCCCAGCATTTT. Amino acid sequence: CASSEFGNQPQHF.

This chain links TRBV6-5 with TRBJ2-5; a possible D gene is TRBD2 (5 bases). Germline assignment: CDR1 MNHEY and CDR2 SVGAGI. V lost 0 bases, J lost 9 bases, and 20 bases lay in between. This CDR3 is built from 16 residues. Here the CDR3 reads CASSYSRNGGSASQYF. In DNA form, the CDR3 reads TGTGCCAGCAGTTACTCGAGGAACGGCGGGTCGGCATCCCAGTACTTC.

This chain joins TRBV9 and TRBJ1-1; tentatively, D is TRBD1 (6 bases). The CDR3 has 15 amino acids. Trimming took 4 bases from V and 4 from J, leaving 17 bases between them. The germline V gene encodes CDR1 SGDLS and CDR2 YYNGEE. CDR3 amino acids: CASSLGGETGTEAFF. The CDR3 DNA follows: TGTGCCAGCAGCCTAGGGGGGGAAACGGGCACTGAAGCTTTCTTT.

The CDR3 DNA reads TGTGCCAGCAGGACAAGGACTAGCGGGAGGAGCGCAGATACGCAGTATTTT. It codes for CASRTRTSGRSADTQYF. This sequence joins TRBV5-4 and TRBJ2-3; 14 nucleotides line up with TRBD2. From germline, CDR1 is SGHNT and CDR2 YYREEE (reference sequence). The CDR3 covers 17 residues. After removal of 5 bases from V and 4 bases from J, the junction contained 9 bases not matched to a gene.

The chain combines TRBV29-1 with TRBJ2-7; 9 bases are a match to TRBD2. V was clipped by 4 bases and J by 3 bases; unmatched bases: 1. The CDR3 has 12 amino acids. Germline V gene data show CDR1 as SQVTM and CDR2 as ANQGSEA. CDR3 nucleotide sequence: TGCAGCGTTGGACTAGCGGACTACGAGCAGTACTTC. Translating gives CSVGLADYEQYF.

The chain has TRBV6-1 and TRBJ1-2; D is unresolved. There are 15 residues in the CDR3. Germline CDR1 MNHNS, CDR2 SASEGT. V dropped 1 base and J dropped 2 bases, with 11 bases sitting between them. The CDR3 nucleotides read TGTGCCAGCAGTGAAGATTACAGAAAAAACTATGGCTACACCTTC. Its translation: CASSEDYRKNYGYTF.

The J gene is TRBJ2-1, the V gene TRBV5-1, with 10 bases lining up with TRBD2. The CDR3 extends over 15 amino acids. The germline CDR1 and CDR2 sequences are SGHRS and YFSETQ. The trim removed 1 base at V and 6 bases at J, leaving 4 bases unmatched. The CDR3 protein is CASSLRASGSNEQFF. In DNA, the CDR3 is TGCGCCAGCAGCTTGAGGGCTAGCGGGAGCAATGAGCAGTTCTTC.

This clone showed up just once. The chain employs TRBV19 and TRBJ1-5; D is uncertain. Germline values: CDR1 LNHDA, CDR2 SQIVND (reference sequence). This CDR3 has 13 residues. The ends were cut back, 4 bases at V and 7 bases at J, with 11 bases in the middle. CDR3 in DNA: TGTGCCAGTAGTAGTCAGAGGAACCAGCCCCAGCATTTT. As protein: CASSSQRNQPQHF.

The chain carries TRBV5-5 and TRBJ1-1; TRBD1 agrees at 9 bases. This CDR3 region has 16 residues. The junction had 11 bases not matched to a gene; V was cut back by 3 bases and J by 5 bases. Per the germline V gene, CDR1 is SGHKS and CDR2 is YYEKEE (reference sequence). The CDR3: CASSSRPGQGYTEAFF. In nucleotides, the CDR3 is TGTGCCAGCAGCTCACGACCGGGACAGGGTTATACTGAAGCTTTCTTT.

The rearrangement links TRBV5-6 to TRBJ2-3; D gene uncertain. The CDR3 is 11 amino acids. Trimming cost V 3 bases and J 5 bases, with 4 bases left between them. Germline CDR1 reads SGHDT; CDR2 reads YYEEEE. The CDR3 spells CASSSGDTQYF. In nucleotides, the CDR3 is TGTGCCAGCAGCTCGGGAGATACGCAGTATTTT.

The gene calls are TRBV5-1 and TRBJ1-1; weak D call: TRBD1 (5 bases). The CDR3 is 13 amino acids. V was clipped by 1 base and J by 4 bases, with 8 bases between them. Germline V gene lookup returns CDR1 SGHRS and CDR2 YFSETQ. This chain's CDR3 is CASSLRGGTEAFF. Here the CDR3 DNA reads TGCGCCAGCAGCTTGCGGGGGGGCACTGAAGCTTTCTTT.

The V gene is TRBV5-1, the J gene TRBJ1-1; D might be TRBD1 (5 bases). This CDR3 contains 14 residues. The V end was cut by 0 bases, the J end by 0 bases, with 6 bases between. Germline-derived CDR1 and CDR2 are SGHRS and YFSETQ. The CDR3 protein is CASSLEQVNTEAFF. The CDR3 nucleotides are TGCGCCAGCAGCTTGGAACAGGTGAACACTGAAGCTTTCTTT.

The V call is TRBV9, the J call TRBJ2-1; D ambiguous. Germline-derived CDR1 and CDR2 are SGDLS and YYNGEE. The V gene lost 1 base and the J gene lost 3 bases, with 8 bases spanning the gap. The CDR3 is 14 residues long. CDR3 region: CASSVSPIYNEQFF. In DNA form, the CDR3 reads TGTGCCAGCAGCGTAAGCCCTATCTACAATGAGCAGTTCTTC. The full variable domain, with the rest looked up from reference TRBV9 and TRBJ2-1, is DSGVTQTPKHLITATGQRVTLRCSPRSGDLSVYWYQQSLDQGLQFLIQYYNGEERAKGNILERFSAQQFPDLHSELNLSSLELGDSALYFCASSVSPIYNEQFFGPGTRLTVL.

This clone occurred once. This rearrangement joins TRBV7-8 to TRBJ2-5, with TRBD2 as a possible D gene (5 bases). Germline V lookup: CDR1 SGHVS, CDR2 FQNEAQ. This CDR3 spans 15 amino acids. Trimming stripped 4 bases from V and 3 bases from J, with 15 bases between. CDR3 residues: CASSSHSGGEETQYF. CDR3 coding DNA: TGTGCCAGCAGCTCACACAGCGGAGGAGAAGAGACCCAGTACTTC.

The J gene is TRBJ2-2, the V gene TRBV7-2; 8 nucleotides agree with TRBD2. The length of the CDR3 is 17 residues. From germline, CDR1 is SGHTA and CDR2 FQGNSA. The J segment lost 5 bases and the V segment lost 5 bases, leaving 13 bases of the junction unmatched. The CDR3 sequence is CASSPAGVAGKTGELFF. The CDR3 nucleotides read TGTGCCAGCAGCCCCGCCGGGGTAGCGGGAAAGACCGGGGAGCTGTTTTTT.

This sequence joins TRBV2 and TRBJ1-2; D gene unclear. This CDR3 is 16 amino acids long. Trimming took off 7 bases at V and 1 base at J, with 19 bases between the two ends. The V gene's germline CDR1 is SNHLY and CDR2 FYNNEI. For the CDR3, the DNA is TGTGCCAGCACGTCGAACGGGCGGACTTTTAACTATGGCTACACCTTC. It codes for CASTSNGRTFNYGYTF.